The 2 T cell receptor beta chains listed next were all sequenced from one sample in a study of beta chain features in type 1 diabetes. No antigens are known for them. Study-level points and caveats: TCRB CDR3s from Type 1 diabetes patients were moderately but significantly shorter in all four CD4+ subsets.

The investigators reverse transcribed all of the isolated RNA, so they sequenced expressed TCRB transcripts. Data came from immunoSEQ multiplex PCR; TCRdb stores just in-frame clones and leaves some out. The table lists under 850,000 clones, 13% of them singletons. The specimen was naive CD4+ T cells from blood. Receptor source: a man aged 18 to 29 with type 1 diabetes.

This clone was seen a few times. CDR3 bases: TGTGCCACCAGCCTCGGGACAGATAGCAATCAGCCCCAGCATTTT. It yields the protein CATSLGTDSNQPQHF. The chain recombines TRBV15 with TRBJ1-5; 7 bases map to TRBD1. Germline CDR1 LNHNV, CDR2 YYDKDF (reference sequence). Losses at the gene ends were 5 bases for V and 0 bases for J; bases not matched to a gene: 4. This CDR3 is 15 amino acids long.

This clone was seen only a few times. CDR3 DNA sequence: TGTGCCAGCATAGACAGGGGAGGGTTTGTGACAGATACGCAGTATTTT. Protein sequence: CASIDRGGFVTDTQYF. This chain joins TRBV2 and TRBJ2-3, with TRBD1 as a possible D gene (8 bases). V shed 7 bases and J shed 3 bases, with 20 bases lying between them. Germline CDR1 SNHLY, CDR2 FYNNEI. The CDR3 loop spans 16 amino acids. Looking up the rest from reference TRBV2 and TRBJ2-3 gives the full variable domain: EPEVTQTPSHQVTQMGQEVILRCVPISNHLYFYWYRQILGQKVEFLVSFYNNEISEKSEIFDDQFSVERPDGSNFTLKIRSTKLEDSAMYFCASIDRGGFVTDTQYFGPGTRLTVL.